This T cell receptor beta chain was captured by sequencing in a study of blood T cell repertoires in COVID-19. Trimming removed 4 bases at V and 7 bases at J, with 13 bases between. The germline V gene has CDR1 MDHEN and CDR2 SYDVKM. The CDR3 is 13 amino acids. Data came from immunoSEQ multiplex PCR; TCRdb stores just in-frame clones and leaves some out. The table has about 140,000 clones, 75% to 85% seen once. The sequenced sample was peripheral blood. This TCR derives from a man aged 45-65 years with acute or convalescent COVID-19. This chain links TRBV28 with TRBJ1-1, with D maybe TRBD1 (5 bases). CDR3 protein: CASSSTGIVEAFF. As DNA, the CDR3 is TGTGCCAGCAGTTCAACAGGAATAGTTGAAGCTTTCTTT.